Listed here are 2 T cell receptor beta chains from one sample, sequenced in a study of T cell repertoires in cytomegalovirus infection. Their cognate antigens are unknown. MiXCR, run by TCRdb on the reads, gives a single entry per CDR3 protein. The sample carries some 500,000 distinct CDR3 sequences, about 39% recorded once. Here the sequenced sample was cultured PBMCs, taken from culture after CMV antigen stimulation. Receptor source: a human donor in good health (CMV status not recorded). Some clones in this sample may be carry-over from other donors' samples.

The V call is TRBV20-1, the J call TRBJ2-1, with TRBD2 identical over 7 bases. The CDR3 spans 16 residues. Germline-derived CDR1 and CDR2 are DFQATT and SNEGSKA (reference sequence). J lost 2 bases, V lost 5 bases, and 12 bases had no gene match. CDR3 nucleotides: TGCAGTGCTCCGCTGCTAGGGGAGGGTACCTACAATGAGCAGTTCTTC. Encoded protein: CSAPLLGEGTYNEQFF.

The table lists this clonotype with a few counts. Mismatch with germline at one junction end may stem from a read error. V gene TRBV11-2 combines with J gene TRBJ1-1; no reliable D call. The CDR3 length is 13 residues. Per the germline V gene, CDR1 is SGHAT and CDR2 is FQNNGV. As DNA, the CDR3 is TGTGCCAGCAGCATAGAAATAGGCACTGAAGCTTTCTTT. Its protein is CASSIEIGTEAFF.